This T cell receptor (beta chain) appears in the sequencing data of a study of Ad26.COV2.S vaccination and SARS-CoV-2 variants. The overall study: Recipients of Ad26.COV2.S got it intramuscularly, once or twice 56 days apart.

Germline values: CDR1 SGHTA, CDR2 FQGNSA. The CDR3 totals 18 residues. V lost 4 bases and J lost 5; bases outside the gene matches: 13. Profiling relied on immunoSEQ multiplex PCR, and the TCRdb table lists in-frame clones only, not all of them. This sample yields roughly 700,000 clones, of which about 90% are seen a single time; approximately 1.5% belongs to the top ten. Regarding treatment: about 20 received Ad26.COV2.S at low or high dose, single or two shots; about 5 received placebo; per-sample allocation not given. Day 63 following the first vaccine or placebo injection was when the samples were taken. Its platform was an Ad26 vector, and its expressed antigen was Wuhan-strain SARS-CoV-2 spike.

The V and J genes are TRBV7-2 and TRBJ2-3; 12 bases map to TRBD2. This sequence was found in a person between 18 and 65 years old who received the Ad26.COV2.S COVID-19 vaccine or a placebo. Sequences were derived from peripheral blood, sampled in a trial of Ad26.COV2.S vaccine versus placebo. In DNA form, the CDR3 reads TGTGCCAGCAGCTCCAAACCTCTAGCGGGGGGGCGTGGAGATACGCAGTATTTT. This codes for CASSSKPLAGGRGDTQYF.